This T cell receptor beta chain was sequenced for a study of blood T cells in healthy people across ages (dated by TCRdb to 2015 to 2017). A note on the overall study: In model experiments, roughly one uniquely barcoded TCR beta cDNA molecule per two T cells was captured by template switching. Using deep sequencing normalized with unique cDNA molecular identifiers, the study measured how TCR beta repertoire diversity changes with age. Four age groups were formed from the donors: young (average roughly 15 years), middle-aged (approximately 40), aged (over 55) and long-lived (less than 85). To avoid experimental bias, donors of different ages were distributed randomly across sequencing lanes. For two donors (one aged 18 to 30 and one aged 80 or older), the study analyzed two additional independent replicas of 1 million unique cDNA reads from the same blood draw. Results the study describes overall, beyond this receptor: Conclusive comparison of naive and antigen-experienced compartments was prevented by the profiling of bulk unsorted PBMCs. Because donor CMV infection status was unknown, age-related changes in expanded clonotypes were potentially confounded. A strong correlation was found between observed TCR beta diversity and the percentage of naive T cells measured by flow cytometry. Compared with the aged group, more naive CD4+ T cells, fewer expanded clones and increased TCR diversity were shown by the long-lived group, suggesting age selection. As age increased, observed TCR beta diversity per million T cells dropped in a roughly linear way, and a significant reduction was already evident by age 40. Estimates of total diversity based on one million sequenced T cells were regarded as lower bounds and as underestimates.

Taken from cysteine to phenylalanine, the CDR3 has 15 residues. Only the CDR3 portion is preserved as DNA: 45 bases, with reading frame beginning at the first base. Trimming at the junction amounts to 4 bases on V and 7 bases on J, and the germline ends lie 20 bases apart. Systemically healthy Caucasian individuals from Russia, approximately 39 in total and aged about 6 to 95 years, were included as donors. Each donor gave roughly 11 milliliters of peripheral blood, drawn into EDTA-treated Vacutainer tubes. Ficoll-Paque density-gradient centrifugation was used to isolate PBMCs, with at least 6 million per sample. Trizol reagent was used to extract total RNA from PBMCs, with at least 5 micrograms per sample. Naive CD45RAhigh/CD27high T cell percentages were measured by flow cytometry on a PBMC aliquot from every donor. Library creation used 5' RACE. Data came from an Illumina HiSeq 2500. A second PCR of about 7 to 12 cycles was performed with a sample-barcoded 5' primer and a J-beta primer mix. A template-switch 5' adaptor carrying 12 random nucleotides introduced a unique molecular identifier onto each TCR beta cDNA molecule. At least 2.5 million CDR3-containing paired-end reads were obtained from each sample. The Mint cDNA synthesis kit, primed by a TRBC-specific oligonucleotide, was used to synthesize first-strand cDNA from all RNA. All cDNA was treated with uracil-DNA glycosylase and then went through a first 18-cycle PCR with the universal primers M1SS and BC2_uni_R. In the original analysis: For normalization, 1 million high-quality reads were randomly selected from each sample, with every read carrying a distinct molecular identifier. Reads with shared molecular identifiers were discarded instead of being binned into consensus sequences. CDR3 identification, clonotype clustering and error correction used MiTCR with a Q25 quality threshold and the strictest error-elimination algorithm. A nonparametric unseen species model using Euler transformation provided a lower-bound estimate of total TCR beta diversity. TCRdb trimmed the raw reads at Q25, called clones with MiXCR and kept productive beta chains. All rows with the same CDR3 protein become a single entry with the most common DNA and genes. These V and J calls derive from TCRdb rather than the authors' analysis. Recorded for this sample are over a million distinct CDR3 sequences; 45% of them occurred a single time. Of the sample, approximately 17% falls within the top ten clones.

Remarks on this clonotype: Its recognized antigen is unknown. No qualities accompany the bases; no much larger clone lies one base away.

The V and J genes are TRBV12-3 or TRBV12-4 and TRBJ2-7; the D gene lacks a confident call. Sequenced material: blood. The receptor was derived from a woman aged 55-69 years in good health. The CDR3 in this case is CASSSTRRYSNEQYF. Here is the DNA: TGTGCCAGCAGTTCGACAAGGCGGTATTCCAATGAGCAGTACTTC.